The 21 T cell receptor beta chains in this list originate from one sample, sequenced in a study of blood T cell repertoires in COVID-19. Measured with immunoSEQ multiplex PCR; TCRdb has only the in-frame clones, and not every one. This table holds 200,000 to 250,000 clones, 82% found once. The sequenced sample was peripheral blood. These receptors were taken from an elderly woman with active or convalescent COVID-19.

The DNA of the CDR3 is TGCGCCAGCAGCTCCGGGACAGGGGTTACCAATGAGCAGTTCTTC. Protein product: CASSSGTGVTNEQFF. The chain recombines TRBV5-1 with TRBJ2-1, with TRBD1 matching 10 bases. V shed 3 bases and J 6 bases; nucleotides not matched to a gene: 6. Germline V gene lookup returns CDR1 SGHRS and CDR2 YFSETQ. The CDR3 runs to 15 residues.

This chain joins TRBV20-1 and TRBJ1-5, with D hard to call. There are 14 residues in the CDR3. Looked up from germline, CDR1 is DFQATT and CDR2 is SNEGSKA (reference sequence). V lost 3 bases, J lost 6 bases, and 15 bases lay in between. This CDR3 reads CSASVGSSGQPQHF. Written as DNA, the CDR3 is TGCAGTGCTAGTGTTGGGAGCTCTGGTCAGCCCCAGCATTTT.

The chain recombines TRBV24-1 with TRBJ2-3, with TRBD2 identical over 8 bases. Germline V CDR1 and CDR2: KGHDR, SFDVKD. V lost 2 bases, J lost 2 bases, and 5 bases stayed unmatched. The CDR3 is 16 amino acids. CDR3 DNA: TGTGCCACCAGTGATTCCAGCGGGAGCAACACAGATACGCAGTATTTT. Residues: CATSDSSGSNTDTQYF.

Notes on this clone: In the same sample, other DNA sequences code for this CDR3. The V gene is TRBV5-1, the J gene TRBJ2-5; TRBD2 matches 7 bases. The germline CDR1 and CDR2 sequences are SGHRS and YFSETQ. V was clipped by 2 bases and J by 5 bases; unmatched bases: 3. CDR3 length: 13 residues. The CDR3 sequence: CASSFRGGETQYF. The CDR3 coding sequence is TGCGCCAGCAGCTTCCGGGGAGGGGAGACCCAGTACTTC. The full variable domain, with the rest looked up from reference TRBV5-1 and TRBJ2-5, is KAGVTQTPRYLIKTRGQQVTLSCSPISGHRSVSWYQQTPGQGLQFLFEYFSETQRNKGNFPGRFSGRQFSNSRSEMNVSTLELGDSALYLCASSFRGGETQYFGPGTRLLVL.

The rearrangement joins TRBV6-1 to TRBJ1-1, with D unresolved. The V gene lost 3 bases and the J gene lost 4 bases, with 12 bases spanning the gap. The germline gives CDR1 MNHNS, CDR2 SASEGT. The CDR3 totals 14 residues. The CDR3 DNA is TGTGCCAGCAGTGACGGGGTTAGGAGCACTGAAGCTTTCTTT. Its protein product is CASSDGVRSTEAFF.

This clone was recorded only once. The chain recombines TRBV28 with TRBJ2-1; D is possibly TRBD2 (5 bases). The CDR3 loop spans 17 amino acids. Trimming left V 3 bases short and J 10 bases short, with 25 bases between. Per germline, CDR1 MDHEN and CDR2 SYDVKM. Here the CDR3 DNA reads TGTGCCAGCAGTTTCCGGATTCTTCAGCGGTTGCGGAACGAGCAGTTCTTC. Protein sequence: CASSFRILQRLRNEQFF. Together with reference TRBV28 and TRBJ2-1, the CDR3 gives the full variable domain: DVKVTQSSRYLVKRTGEKVFLECVQDMDHENMFWYRQDPGLGLRLIYFSYDVKMKEKGDIPEGYSVSREKKERFSLILESASTNQTSMYLCASSFRILQRLRNEQFFGPGTRLTVL.

The CDR3 here is CASSVVTSGTGELFF. In nucleotides, the CDR3 is TGTGCCAGCAGCGTAGTAACTAGCGGGACCGGGGAGCTGTTTTTT. The chain couples TRBV9 to TRBJ2-2, with 9 bases that match TRBD2. Germline loops: CDR1 SGDLS, CDR2 YYNGEE. The CDR3 loop spans 15 amino acids. V was clipped by 0 bases and J by 5 bases; unmatched bases: 2.

This clone has just a few counts. The chain is built from TRBV19 and TRBJ1-1, with D hard to call. Germline V gene data show CDR1 as LNHDA and CDR2 as SQIVND (reference sequence). The CDR3 consists of 13 residues. V gave up 5 bases and J gave up 0 bases, with 7 bases separating them. Written as DNA, the CDR3 is TGTGCCAGTAGTCCTAAGATGAACACTGAAGCTTTCTTT. Its translation: CASSPKMNTEAFF.

The V call is TRBV18, the J call TRBJ1-5; D remains ambiguous. Germline V gene lookup returns CDR1 KGHSH and CDR2 LQKENI. The CDR3 runs to 13 residues. Trimming stripped 3 bases from V and 6 bases from J, with 9 bases between. CDR3 nucleotides: TGTGCCAGCTCACCCGGGGAGTTTCAGCCCCAGCATTTT. It is translated as CASSPGEFQPQHF.

The V gene is TRBV5-4, the J gene TRBJ1-5; 7 bases fit TRBD1. CDR1 SGHNT and CDR2 YYREEE come from the germline V gene (reference sequence). CDR3 length: 15 residues. The V segment lost 1 base and the J segment 3 bases; nucleotides outside the gene matches: 4. CDR3 region: CASSLQGGYNQPQHF. CDR3 coding DNA: TGTGCCAGCAGCTTGCAGGGGGGTTACAATCAGCCCCAGCATTTT. Based on the CDR3 plus reference TRBV5-4 and TRBJ1-5, the full variable domain is ETGVTQSPTHLIKTRGQQVTLRCSSQSGHNTVSWYQQALGQGPQFIFQYYREEENGRGNFPPRFSGLQFPNYSSELNVNALELDDSALYLCASSLQGGYNQPQHFGDGTRLSIL.

The rearrangement uses TRBV5-4 and TRBJ2-1; D is possibly TRBD2 (5 bases). V lost 4 bases to trimming and J lost 10 bases, with 9 bases between them. The CDR3 has 11 amino acids. Germline V gene sequence: CDR1 SGHNT, CDR2 YYREEE (reference sequence). Here the CDR3 DNA reads TGTGCCAGCAGCGGGCGGGCGGAGCAGTTCTTC. It yields the protein CASSGRAEQFF. Looking up the rest from reference TRBV5-4 and TRBJ2-1 gives the full variable domain: ETGVTQSPTHLIKTRGQQVTLRCSSQSGHNTVSWYQQALGQGPQFIFQYYREEENGRGNFPPRFSGLQFPNYSSELNVNALELDDSALYLCASSGRAEQFFGPGTRLTVL.

This rearrangement joins TRBV5-1 to TRBJ1-1, with 10 bases aligning to TRBD1. Germline CDR1 reads SGHRS; CDR2 reads YFSETQ. The CDR3 totals 15 residues. V shed 0 bases and J 4 bases; nucleotides not matched to a gene: 3. The DNA for the CDR3 is TGCGCCAGCAGCTTGGGACAGGGGGCCCCCACTGAAGCTTTCTTT. Translating it yields CASSLGQGAPTEAFF.

The chain employs TRBV11-2 and TRBJ2-4; no clear D gene. This CDR3 spans 13 amino acids. V lost 1 base to trimming and J lost 6 bases, with 7 bases between them. CDR1 SGHAT and CDR2 FQNNGV come from the germline V gene. The CDR3 DNA follows: TGTGCCAGCAGCTTAGGTCACAGAAACATTCAGTACTTC. Residues: CASSLGHRNIQYF.

This chain links TRBV7-2 with TRBJ2-1; 11 positions match TRBD2. The CDR3 has 15 amino acids. Looked up from germline, CDR1 is SGHTA and CDR2 is FQGNSA. Trimming at V came to 5 bases and at J to 5 bases, leaving 5 bases not matched to a gene. This chain's CDR3 is CASSQTSGVHNEQFF. The DNA of the CDR3 is TGTGCCAGCAGCCAGACTAGCGGGGTTCACAATGAGCAGTTCTTC.

This chain uses TRBV7-9 with TRBJ1-2; D is uncertain. V lost 1 base, J lost 13 bases, and 13 bases lay in between. The CDR3 is made up of 12 amino acids. The germline V gene encodes CDR1 SEHNR and CDR2 FQNEAQ (reference sequence). The CDR3 loop reads CASSLVTGGSTF. The CDR3 bases are TGTGCCAGCAGCTTAGTAACGGGTGGGTCCACCTTC.

This chain joins TRBV19 and TRBJ1-5, with 12 positions matching TRBD1. The CDR3 contains 16 residues. CDR1 LNHDA and CDR2 SQIVND come from the germline V gene (reference sequence). V lost 7 bases to trimming and J lost 5 bases; unmatched junction nucleotides: 9. The DNA for the CDR3 is TGTGCCAGTACCCCTCAGGGACAGGGGGCCCATCAGCCCCAGCATTTT. Amino acids: CASTPQGQGAHQPQHF.

The chain combines TRBV25-1 with TRBJ1-1; tentative D call: TRBD1 (5 bases). Germline V gene lookup returns CDR1 MGHDK and CDR2 SYGVNS. The CDR3 totals 13 residues. The V gene lost 3 bases and the J gene lost 5 bases, with 10 bases spanning the gap. The CDR3 loop reads CASSDQGTTEAFF. CDR3 coding DNA: TGTGCCAGCAGTGATCAGGGAACAACTGAAGCTTTCTTT.

V is TRBV6-5 and J is TRBJ2-7; D possibly corresponds to TRBD2 (5 bases). The V gene lost 4 bases and the J gene lost 3 bases, with 19 bases spanning the gap. The CDR3 covers 16 residues. From germline, CDR1 is MNHEY and CDR2 SVGAGI. The CDR3 nucleotides are TGTGCCAGCAGTTTCTACCCGGGAAAGGAGAACTACGAGCAGTACTTC. Protein: CASSFYPGKENYEQYF.

The chain carries TRBV18 and TRBJ1-1; possibly TRBD1 for D (5 bases). V lost 6 bases to trimming and J lost 2 bases, with 13 bases between them. The CDR3 loop spans 14 amino acids. The germline V gene has CDR1 KGHSH and CDR2 LQKENI. The CDR3 sequence is CASSPGTLNTEAFF. DNA for the CDR3: TGTGCCAGCTCCCCAGGGACTTTAAACACTGAAGCTTTCTTT.

This chain uses TRBV12-3 or TRBV12-4 with TRBJ1-5, with no clear D. CDR3 length: 13 amino acids. The V gene lost 3 bases and the J gene lost 9 bases, with 12 bases spanning the gap. In DNA, the CDR3 is TGTGCCAGCAGTTTCCGGCGCGGTGGGCCCCAGCATTTT. Amino acid sequence: CASSFRRGGPQHF.

The chain combines TRBV10-3 with TRBJ1-5, with no clear D. This CDR3 comprises 13 residues. The V end was cut by 2 bases, the J end by 5 bases, with 7 bases between. CDR1 ENHRY and CDR2 SYGVKD come from the germline V gene. CDR3 sequence: CAISEGRDQPQHF. As DNA, the CDR3 is TGTGCCATCAGTGAGGGTCGGGATCAGCCCCAGCATTTT.